The sequence of this T cell receptor beta chain was determined in a study of blood T cell repertoires in COVID-19. About the research overall: PBMCs, B-cell-depleted T cells, or T cells were the source of the cDNA or gDNA that made up the material.

Authors' processing steps: It was from reference gene primer amplification that nucleated cell counts were estimated. The assay was immunoSEQ multiplex PCR, and TCRdb's table has in-frame clones only and misses some. V and J calls and clone size are as listed in that table; D and trimming were resolved from the DNA. The data contain about 140,000 clones, around nine tenths of them singletons. Germline CDR1 MDHEN, CDR2 SYDVKM. CDR3 size: 12 residues. V dropped 2 bases and J dropped 6 bases, with 6 bases sitting between them. The receptor's source is a woman between 50 and 59 years old with active or convalescent COVID-19. The chain links TRBV28 to TRBJ2-3; D unclear. Material for sequencing was peripheral blood. In nucleotides, the CDR3 is TGTGCCAGCAGTTTAACCCGGGATACGCAGTATTTT. This sequence encodes CASSLTRDTQYF.